Following are 9 T cell receptor beta chains from one sample sequenced in a study of cytomegalovirus exposure and HLA in healthy donors listed by TCRdb under 2017. The library was built by means of the immunoSEQ multiplex PCR assay. A mixture of 60 forward primers for TCR Vbeta segments and 13 reverse primers for TCR Jbeta segments was used in the multiplex PCR. The source is immuneACCESS, and TCRdb retained only in-frame sequences with V and J called. Part of the clones is not carried over; for the studies checked, unresolved V genes explain less than half of this, and the remainder is unexplained. In all, the sample holds roughly 120,000 clones, and about 80% of those were seen once. The ten biggest clones cover less than 3% of the sample. The sequencing input was PBMCs. These receptors originate from a woman aged 55-70 years in good health and CMV-seropositive.

The chain uses TRBV11-2 and TRBJ2-3; 12 bases align to TRBD1. The CDR3 is 18 amino acids. The J segment lost 5 bases and the V segment lost 0 bases, leaving 9 bases of the junction unmatched. Germline V CDR1 and CDR2: SGHAT, FQNNGV. CDR3 region: CASSLDRGQGARKDTQYF. In DNA, the CDR3 is TGTGCCAGCAGCTTAGATCGGGGACAGGGGGCGAGAAAAGATACGCAGTATTTT.

Comment on this clone: Different DNA sequences within this sample yield the same CDR3. This chain joins TRBV6-4 and TRBJ1-1, with 8 positions matching TRBD1. The CDR3 has 14 residues. With V trimmed by 0 bases and J by 4 bases, 1 base remained unmatched. CDR1 and CDR2 (germline): MRHNA, SNTAGT. The CDR3 nucleotides read TGTGCCAGCAGTGACTCGGACAGGGCCACTGAAGCTTTCTTT. Its translation: CASSDSDRATEAFF.

The rearrangement uses TRBV28 and TRBJ2-7; D ambiguous. The V end was cut by 4 bases, the J end by 2 bases, with 15 bases between. The germline V gene has CDR1 MDHEN and CDR2 SYDVKM. The CDR3 has 15 residues. The CDR3 sequence is CASSSRFGLAYEQYF. CDR3 bases: TGTGCCAGCAGTTCAAGGTTTGGGCTTGCCTACGAGCAGTACTTC.

V is TRBV9 and J is TRBJ2-7; 11 positions match TRBD2. V was pared by 1 base and J by 4 bases, with 1 base of the junction left unmatched. CDR1 and CDR2 from the germline V gene are SGDLS and YYNGEE. The CDR3 totals 14 residues. CDR3 region: CASSVTSGSYEQYF. The CDR3 DNA reads TGTGCCAGCAGCGTAACTAGCGGGAGTTACGAGCAGTACTTC.

A few counts support this clone. The J gene is TRBJ1-5, the V gene TRBV4-2; tentatively, D is TRBD1 (5 bases). CDR1 and CDR2 from the germline V gene are LGHNA and YNFKEQ. V was pared by 4 bases and J by 1 base, with 17 bases between. This CDR3 spans 17 amino acids. CDR3 sequence: CASSPIVGGESNQPQHF. CDR3 nucleotide sequence: TGTGCCAGCAGCCCCATTGTGGGGGGGGAGAGCAATCAGCCCCAGCATTTT.

There are a few counts of this clone. The chain couples TRBV2 to TRBJ1-3; D gene unclear. Looked up from germline, CDR1 is SNHLY and CDR2 is FYNNEI. V was shortened by 4 bases and J by 0 bases, with 10 bases between the two germline ends. This CDR3 comprises 15 residues. In DNA form, the CDR3 reads TGTGCCAGCAGTGTTGTCGGGAGCTCTGGAAACACCATATATTTT. This sequence encodes CASSVVGSSGNTIYF.

This chain connects TRBV6-5 to TRBJ1-2; 9 nucleotides line up with TRBD1. Germline CDR1 reads MNHEY; CDR2 reads SVGAGI. The CDR3 has 14 residues. J gave up 5 bases and V 0 bases, and 1 base lay outside the gene matches. CDR3 in amino acids: CASSYSDRGYGYTF. The CDR3 DNA reads TGTGCCAGCAGTTACTCCGACAGGGGGTATGGCTACACCTTC.

This rearrangement joins TRBV5-1 to TRBJ2-1; 8 positions match TRBD2. The CDR3 extends over 17 amino acids. Germline-derived CDR1 and CDR2 are SGHRS and YFSETQ. Trimming at V came to 2 bases and at J to 9 bases, leaving 16 bases not matched to a gene. In DNA form, the CDR3 reads TGCGCCAGCAGCTTCAAAGCGGGAGAATTCCCGGGGGGTGAGCAGTTCTTC. Encoded protein: CASSFKAGEFPGGEQFF. Using reference TRBV5-1 and TRBJ2-1 for the parts outside the CDR3, the full variable domain is KAGVTQTPRYLIKTRGQQVTLSCSPISGHRSVSWYQQTPGQGLQFLFEYFSETQRNKGNFPGRFSGRQFSNSRSEMNVSTLELGDSALYLCASSFKAGEFPGGEQFFGPGTRLTVL.

V gene TRBV28 combines with J gene TRBJ1-1, with a tentative D call TRBD1 (6 bases). This CDR3 is 13 amino acids long. Germline CDR1 is MDHEN and CDR2 is SYDVKM. V was cut by 3 bases and J by 6 bases, with 11 bases left in between. CDR3 amino acids: CASSFAGAAEAFF. DNA for the CDR3: TGTGCCAGCAGTTTTGCAGGGGCGGCTGAAGCTTTCTTT.